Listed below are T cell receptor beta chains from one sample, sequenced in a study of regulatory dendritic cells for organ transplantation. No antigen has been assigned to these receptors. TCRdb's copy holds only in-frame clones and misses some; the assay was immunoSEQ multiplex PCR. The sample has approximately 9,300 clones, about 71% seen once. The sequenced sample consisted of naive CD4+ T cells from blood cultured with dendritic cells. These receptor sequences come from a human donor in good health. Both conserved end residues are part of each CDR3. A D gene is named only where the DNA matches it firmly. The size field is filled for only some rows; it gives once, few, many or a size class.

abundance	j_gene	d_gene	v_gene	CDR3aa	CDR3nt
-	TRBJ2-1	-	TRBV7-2	CASSPYNEQFF	TGTGCCAGCAGCCCGTACAATGAGCAGTTCTTC
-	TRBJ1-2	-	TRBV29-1	CSAEASRGNGYTF	TGCAGCGCTGAAGCCAGCCGAGGGAATGGCTACACCTTC
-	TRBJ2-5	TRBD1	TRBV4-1	CASSQVGTGQETQYF	TGCGCCAGCAGCCAAGTCGGGACAGGACAAGAGACCCAGTACTTC
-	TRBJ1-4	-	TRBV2	CASNPLTFNEKLFF	TGTGCCAGCAACCCCCTAACGTTCAATGAAAAACTGTTTTTT
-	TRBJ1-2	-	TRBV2	CASSRRDGYTF	TGTGCCAGCAGTAGGAGGGATGGCTACACCTTC
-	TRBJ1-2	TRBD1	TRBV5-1	CASSVTGGYGYTF	TGCGCCAGCAGCGTGACAGGGGGCTATGGCTACACCTTC
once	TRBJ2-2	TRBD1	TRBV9	CASSFGTGGTGELFF	TGTGCCAGCAGCTTTGGGACAGGGGGAACCGGGGAGCTGTTTTTT
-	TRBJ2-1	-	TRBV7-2	CASSLGLNIEQFF	TGTGCCAGCAGCTTAGGACTTAATATTGAGCAGTTCTTC
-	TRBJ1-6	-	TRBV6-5	CASSFAGNSPLHF	TGTGCCAGCAGTTTCGCGGGTAATTCACCCCTCCACTTT
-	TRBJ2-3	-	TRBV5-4	CASSLHGSTDTQYF	TGTGCCAGCAGCTTGCATGGCAGCACAGATACGCAGTATTTT
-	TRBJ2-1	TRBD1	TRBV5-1	CASSSDRGSDYGEQFF	TGCGCCAGCAGCTCTGACAGGGGGTCGGATTATGGGGAGCAGTTCTTC
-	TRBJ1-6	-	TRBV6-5	CASRTEGSYNSPLHF	TGTGCCAGCAGGACCGAGGGCTCCTATAATTCACCCCTCCACTTT
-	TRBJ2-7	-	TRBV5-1	CASSLALDSVGPYEQYF	TGCGCCAGCAGCTTGGCTTTGGACAGCGTGGGGCCCTACGAGCAGTACTTC
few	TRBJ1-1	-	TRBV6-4	CASSRTAFSMNTEAFF	TGTGCCAGCAGCAGGACAGCCTTTTCAATGAACACTGAAGCTTTCTTT
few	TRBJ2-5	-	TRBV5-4	CASTPGGPETQYF	TGTGCCAGCACCCCCGGGGGGCCGGAGACCCAGTACTTC
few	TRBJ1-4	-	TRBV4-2	CASSRGQEKLFF	TGTGCCAGCAGTCGCGGTCAGGAAAAACTGTTTTTT
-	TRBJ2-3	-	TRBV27	CASTPKGGPTDTQYF	TGTGCCAGCACCCCCAAGGGCGGGCCCACAGATACGCAGTATTTT
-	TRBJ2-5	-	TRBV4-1	CASSQVGTRQETQYF	TGCGCCAGCAGCCAAGTAGGGACAAGACAAGAGACCCAGTACTTC
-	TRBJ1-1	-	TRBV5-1	CASSLVGGVNTEAFF	TGCGCCAGCAGCTTGGTGGGAGGGGTGAACACTGAAGCTTTCTTT
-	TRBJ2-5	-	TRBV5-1	CASSLARETQYF	TGCGCCAGCAGCTTGGCCAGGGAGACCCAGTACTTC
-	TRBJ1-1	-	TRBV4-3	CASNLVGGGTEAFF	TGCGCCAGCAATTTAGTAGGGGGTGGCACTGAAGCTTTCTTT
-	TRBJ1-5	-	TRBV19	CASTLGGNNQPQHF	TGTGCCAGTACCCTTGGGGGGAACAATCAGCCCCAGCATTTT
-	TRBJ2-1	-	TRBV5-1	CASSFSGGSYNEQFF	TGCGCCAGCAGCTTTTCCGGGGGTTCCTACAATGAGCAGTTCTTC
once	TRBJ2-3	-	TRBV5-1	CASSLWAGATDTQYF	TGCGCCAGCAGCTTGTGGGCAGGGGCAACAGATACGCAGTATTTT
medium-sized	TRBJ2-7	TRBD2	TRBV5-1	CASSSVWSGGPYEQYF	TGCGCCAGCAGCTCCGTTTGGAGCGGGGGACCCTACGAGCAGTACTTC
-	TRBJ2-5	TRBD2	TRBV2	CASRGGGETQYF	TGTGCCAGCCGGGGGGGCGGGGAGACCCAGTACTTC
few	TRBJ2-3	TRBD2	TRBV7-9	CASSFSASGGTDTQYF	TGTGCCAGCAGCTTTTCGGCTAGCGGGGGAACAGATACGCAGTATTTT
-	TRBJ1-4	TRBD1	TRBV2	CASSGQGSNEKLFF	TGTGCCAGCAGTGGACAGGGATCTAATGAAAAACTGTTTTTT
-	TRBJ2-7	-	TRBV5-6	CASSLGWAQYF	TGTGCCAGCAGCTTGGGATGGGCGCAGTACTTC
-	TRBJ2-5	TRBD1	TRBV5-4	CASSTTGVRGETQYF	TGTGCCAGCAGCACCACAGGGGTTCGGGGAGAGACCCAGTACTTC
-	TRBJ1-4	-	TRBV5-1	CASSLTVPNEKLFF	TGCGCCAGCAGCCTGACAGTCCCCAATGAAAAACTGTTTTTT
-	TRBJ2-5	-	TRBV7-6	CASSLPGQDETQYF	TGTGCCAGCAGCCTGCCAGGGCAGGACGAGACCCAGTACTTC
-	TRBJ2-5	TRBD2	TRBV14	CASSQGLAGETQYF	TGTGCCAGCAGCCAGGGACTAGCGGGAGAGACCCAGTACTTC
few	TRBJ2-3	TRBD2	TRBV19	CATSRNSGVRTDTQYF	TGTGCCACTTCTCGGAATAGCGGGGTCCGCACAGATACGCAGTATTTT
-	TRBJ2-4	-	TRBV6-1	CASKWTAKNIQYF	TGTGCCAGCAAGTGGACAGCAAAAAACATTCAGTACTTC
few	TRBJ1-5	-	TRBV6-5	CASSIRGSNQPQHF	TGTGCCAGCAGCATCAGGGGTAGCAATCAGCCCCAGCATTTT
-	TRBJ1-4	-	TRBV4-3	CASSQALQTTNEKLFF	TGCGCCAGCAGCCAAGCTCTACAGACAACTAATGAAAAACTGTTTTTT
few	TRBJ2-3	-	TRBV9	CASSPLGGGAVDTQYF	TGTGCCAGCAGCCCGCTCGGTGGGGGGGCGGTAGATACGCAGTATTTT
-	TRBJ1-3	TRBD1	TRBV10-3	CAISDKKQGNGRYTIYF	TGTGCCATCAGCGATAAAAAACAGGGGAATGGAAGATACACCATATATTTT
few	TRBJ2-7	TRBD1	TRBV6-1	CASDRGPNEQYF	TGTGCCAGCGACAGGGGGCCGAACGAGCAGTACTTC